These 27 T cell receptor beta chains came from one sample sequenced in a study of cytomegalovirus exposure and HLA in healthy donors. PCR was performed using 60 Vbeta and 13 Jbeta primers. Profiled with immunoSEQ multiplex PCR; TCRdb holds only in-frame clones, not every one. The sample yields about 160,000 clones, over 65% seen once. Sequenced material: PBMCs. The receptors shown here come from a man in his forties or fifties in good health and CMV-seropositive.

CDR3 in amino acids: CASNRGTGVYNEQFF. The CDR3 region has the DNA TGTGCCAGCAACCGCGGGACAGGGGTTTACAATGAGCAGTTCTTC. The gene calls are TRBV6-6 and TRBJ2-1, with 10 bases matching TRBD1. Germline V CDR1 and CDR2: MNHNY, SVGAGI (reference sequence). The CDR3 sequence is 15 residues long. V lost 7 bases and J lost 4; bases outside the gene matches: 7.

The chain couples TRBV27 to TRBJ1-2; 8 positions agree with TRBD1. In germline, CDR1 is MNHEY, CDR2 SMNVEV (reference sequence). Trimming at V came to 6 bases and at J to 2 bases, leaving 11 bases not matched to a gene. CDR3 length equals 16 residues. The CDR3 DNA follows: TGTGCCAGCAGGAAAGTACCGACAGGGGCGAACTATGGCTACACCTTC. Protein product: CASRKVPTGANYGYTF.

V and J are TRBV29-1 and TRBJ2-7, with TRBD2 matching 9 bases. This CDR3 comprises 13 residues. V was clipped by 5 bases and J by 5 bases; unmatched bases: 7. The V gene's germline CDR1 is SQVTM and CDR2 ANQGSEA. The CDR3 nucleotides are TGCAGCGTTCAAGCGCGGGGGGGTAACGAGCAGTACTTC. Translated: CSVQARGGNEQYF.

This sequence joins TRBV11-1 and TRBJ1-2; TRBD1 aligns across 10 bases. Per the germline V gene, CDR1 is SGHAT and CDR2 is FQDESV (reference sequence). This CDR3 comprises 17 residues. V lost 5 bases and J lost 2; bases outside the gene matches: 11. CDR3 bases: TGTGCCAGCAGCCCCTGGGTGGACAGGGGGAGAAACTATGGCTACACCTTC. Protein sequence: CASSPWVDRGRNYGYTF.

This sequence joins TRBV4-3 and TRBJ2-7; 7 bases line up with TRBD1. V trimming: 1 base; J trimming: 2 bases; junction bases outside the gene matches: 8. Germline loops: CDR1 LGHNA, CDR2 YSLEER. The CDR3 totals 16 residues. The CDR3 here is CASSQARGGEAYEQYF. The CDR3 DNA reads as TGCGCCAGCAGCCAAGCGAGAGGGGGCGAAGCCTACGAGCAGTACTTC.

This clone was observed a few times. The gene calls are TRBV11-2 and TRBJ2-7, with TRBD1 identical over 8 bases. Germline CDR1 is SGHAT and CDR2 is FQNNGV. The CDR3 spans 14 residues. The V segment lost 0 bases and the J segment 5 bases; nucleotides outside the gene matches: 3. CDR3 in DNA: TGTGCCAGCAGCTTAGATACGACAGGGGACGAGCAGTACTTC. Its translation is CASSLDTTGDEQYF.

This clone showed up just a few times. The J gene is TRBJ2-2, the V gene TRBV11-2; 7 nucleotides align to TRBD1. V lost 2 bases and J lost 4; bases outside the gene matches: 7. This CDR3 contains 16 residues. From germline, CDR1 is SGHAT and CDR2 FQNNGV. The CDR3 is CASSLFGNRGTGELFF. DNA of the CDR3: TGTGCCAGCAGCTTATTTGGCAACAGGGGCACCGGGGAGCTGTTTTTT. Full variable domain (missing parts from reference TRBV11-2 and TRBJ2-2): EAGVAQSPRYKIIEKRQSVAFWCNPISGHATLYWYQQILGQGPKLLIQFQNNGVVDDSQLPKDRFSAERLKGVDSTLKIQPAKLEDSAVYLCASSLFGNRGTGELFFGEGSRLTVL.

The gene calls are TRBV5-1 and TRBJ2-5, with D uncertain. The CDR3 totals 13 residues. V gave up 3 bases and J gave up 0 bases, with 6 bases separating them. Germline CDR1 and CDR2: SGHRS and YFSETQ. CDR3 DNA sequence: TGCGCCAGCAGCTCACTAAACCAAGAGACCCAGTACTTC. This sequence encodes CASSSLNQETQYF.

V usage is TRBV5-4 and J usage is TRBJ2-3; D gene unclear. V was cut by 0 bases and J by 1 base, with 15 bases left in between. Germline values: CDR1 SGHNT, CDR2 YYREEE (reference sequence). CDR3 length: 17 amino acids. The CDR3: CASSLDPTKSRTDTQYF. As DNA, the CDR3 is TGTGCCAGCAGCTTGGACCCTACTAAAAGCCGCACAGATACGCAGTATTTT.

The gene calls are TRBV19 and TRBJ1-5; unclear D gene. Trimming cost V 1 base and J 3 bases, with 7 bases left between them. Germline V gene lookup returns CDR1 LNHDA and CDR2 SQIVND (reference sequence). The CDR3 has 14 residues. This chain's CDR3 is CASSIVSYNQPQHF. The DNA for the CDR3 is TGTGCCAGTAGTATAGTTTCCTACAATCAGCCCCAGCATTTT.

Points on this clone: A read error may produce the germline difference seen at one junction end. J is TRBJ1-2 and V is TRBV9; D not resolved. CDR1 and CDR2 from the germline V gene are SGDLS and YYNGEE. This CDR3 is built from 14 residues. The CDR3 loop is CASGRAGSNYDYTF. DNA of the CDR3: TGTGCCAGCGGGAGGGCAGGTTCTAACTATGACTACACCTTC. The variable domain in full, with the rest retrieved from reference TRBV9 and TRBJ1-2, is DSGVTQTPKHLITATGQRVTLRCSPRSGDLSVYWYQQSLDQGLQFLIQYYNGEERAKGNILERFSAQQFPDLHSELNLSSLELGDSALYFCASGRAGSNYDYTFGSGTRLTVV.

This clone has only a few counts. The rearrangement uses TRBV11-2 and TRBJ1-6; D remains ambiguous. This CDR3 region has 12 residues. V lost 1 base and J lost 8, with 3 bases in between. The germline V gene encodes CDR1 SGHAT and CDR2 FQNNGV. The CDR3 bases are TGTGCCAGCAGCTTAGTAGATTCACCCCTCCACTTT. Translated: CASSLVDSPLHF.

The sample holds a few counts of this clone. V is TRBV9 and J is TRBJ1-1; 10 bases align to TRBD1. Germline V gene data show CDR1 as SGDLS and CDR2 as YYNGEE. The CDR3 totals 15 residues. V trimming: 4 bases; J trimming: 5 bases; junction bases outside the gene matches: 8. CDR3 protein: CASSTGQGGFTEAFF. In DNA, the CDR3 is TGTGCCAGCAGCACCGGACAGGGGGGGTTTACTGAAGCTTTCTTT.

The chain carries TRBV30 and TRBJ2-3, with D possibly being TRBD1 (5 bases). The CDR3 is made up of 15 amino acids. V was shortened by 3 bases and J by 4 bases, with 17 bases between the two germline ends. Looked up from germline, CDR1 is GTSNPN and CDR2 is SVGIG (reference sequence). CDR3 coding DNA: TGTGCCTGGAGCGATGGGCAGGGCCGGGCAGATACGCAGTATTTT. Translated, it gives CAWSDGQGRADTQYF. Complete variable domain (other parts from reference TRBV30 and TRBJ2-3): SQTIHQWPATLVQPVGSPLSLECTVEGTSNPNLYWYRQAAGRGLQLLFYSVGIGQISSEVPQNLSASRPQDRQFILSSKKLLLSDSGFYLCAWSDGQGRADTQYFGPGTRLTVL.

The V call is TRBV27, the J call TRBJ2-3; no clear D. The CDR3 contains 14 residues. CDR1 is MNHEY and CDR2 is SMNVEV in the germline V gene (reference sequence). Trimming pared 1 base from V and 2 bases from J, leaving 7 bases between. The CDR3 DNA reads TGTGCCAGCAGTTTATTCCGACTCACAGATACGCAGTATTTT. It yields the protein CASSLFRLTDTQYF.

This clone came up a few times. CDR3 protein: CASSQDSESSGNTIYF. DNA of the CDR3: TGCGCCAGCAGCCAGGACAGTGAGAGCTCTGGAAACACCATATATTTT. V is TRBV4-3 and J is TRBJ1-3; tentative D call: TRBD1 (6 bases). The V end was cut by 3 bases, the J end by 0 bases, with 12 bases between. The CDR3 covers 16 residues. Germline values: CDR1 LGHNA, CDR2 YSLEER.

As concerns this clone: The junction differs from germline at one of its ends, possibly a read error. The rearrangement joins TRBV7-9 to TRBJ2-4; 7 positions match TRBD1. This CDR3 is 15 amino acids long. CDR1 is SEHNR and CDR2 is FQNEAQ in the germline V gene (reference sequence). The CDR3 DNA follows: TGTTCCAGCAGCTCGCCCCGAGGGGGCCTAGACATTCAGTACTTC. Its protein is CSSSSPRGGLDIQYF.

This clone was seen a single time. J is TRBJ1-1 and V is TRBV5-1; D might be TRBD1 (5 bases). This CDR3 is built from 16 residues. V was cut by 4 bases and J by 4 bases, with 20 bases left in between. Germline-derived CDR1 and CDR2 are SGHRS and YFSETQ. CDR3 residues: CASSRQAEGWITEAFF. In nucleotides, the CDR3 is TGCGCCAGCAGCCGGCAGGCGGAGGGGTGGATCACTGAAGCTTTCTTT.

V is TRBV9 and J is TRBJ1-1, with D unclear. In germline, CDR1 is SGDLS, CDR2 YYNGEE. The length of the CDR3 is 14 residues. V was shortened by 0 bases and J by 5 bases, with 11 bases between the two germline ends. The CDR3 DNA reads TGTGCCAGCAGCGTAGACCAGGTCTATACTGAAGCTTTCTTT. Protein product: CASSVDQVYTEAFF. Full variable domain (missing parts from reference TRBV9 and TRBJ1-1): DSGVTQTPKHLITATGQRVTLRCSPRSGDLSVYWYQQSLDQGLQFLIQYYNGEERAKGNILERFSAQQFPDLHSELNLSSLELGDSALYFCASSVDQVYTEAFFGQGTRLTVV.

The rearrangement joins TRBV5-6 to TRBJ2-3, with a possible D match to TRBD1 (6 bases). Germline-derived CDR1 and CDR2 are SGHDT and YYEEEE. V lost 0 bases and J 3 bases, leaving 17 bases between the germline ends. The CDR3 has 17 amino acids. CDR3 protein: CASSLGGQTVGTDTQYF. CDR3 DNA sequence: TGTGCCAGCAGCTTGGGTGGACAGACAGTGGGAACAGATACGCAGTATTTT.

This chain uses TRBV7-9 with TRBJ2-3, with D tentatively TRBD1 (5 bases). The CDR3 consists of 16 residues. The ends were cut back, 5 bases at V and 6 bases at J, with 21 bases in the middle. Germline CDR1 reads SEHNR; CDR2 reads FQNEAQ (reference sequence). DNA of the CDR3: TGTGCCAGCAGCCCTGACAGCCGTCTCTTTGGTGATACGCAGTATTTT. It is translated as CASSPDSRLFGDTQYF.

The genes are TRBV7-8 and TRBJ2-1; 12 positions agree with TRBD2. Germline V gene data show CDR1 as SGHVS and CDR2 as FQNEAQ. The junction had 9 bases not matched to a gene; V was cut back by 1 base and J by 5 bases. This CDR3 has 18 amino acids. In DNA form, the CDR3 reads TGTGCCAGCAGCTTAGGCCTAGCGGGGGGGCCAGGTCACAATGAGCAGTTCTTC. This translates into CASSLGLAGGPGHNEQFF.

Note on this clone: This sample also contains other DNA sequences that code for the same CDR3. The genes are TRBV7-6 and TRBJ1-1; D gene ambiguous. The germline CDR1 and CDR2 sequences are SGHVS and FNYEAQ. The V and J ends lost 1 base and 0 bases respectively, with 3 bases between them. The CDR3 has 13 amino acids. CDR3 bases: TGTGCCAGCAGCTTAGATATGAACACTGAAGCTTTCTTT. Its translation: CASSLDMNTEAFF.

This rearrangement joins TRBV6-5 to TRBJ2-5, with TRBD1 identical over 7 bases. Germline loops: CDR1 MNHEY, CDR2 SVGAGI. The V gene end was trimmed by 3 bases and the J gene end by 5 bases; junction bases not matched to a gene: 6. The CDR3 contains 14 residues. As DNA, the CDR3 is TGTGCCAGCAGTTATGGGACAGCCCTGGAGACCCAGTACTTC. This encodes CASSYGTALETQYF.

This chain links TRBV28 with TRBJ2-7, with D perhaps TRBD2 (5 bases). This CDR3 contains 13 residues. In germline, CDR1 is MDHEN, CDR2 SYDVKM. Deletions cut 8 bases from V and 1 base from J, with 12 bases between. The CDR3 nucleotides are TGTGCCAGCGTAGGAGGCAGTTCCTACGAGCAGTACTTC. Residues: CASVGGSSYEQYF.

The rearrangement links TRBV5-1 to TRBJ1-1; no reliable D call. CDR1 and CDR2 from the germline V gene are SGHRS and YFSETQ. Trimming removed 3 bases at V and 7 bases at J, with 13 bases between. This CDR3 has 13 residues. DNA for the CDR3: TGCGCCAGCAGCTCGATCGGACTAATTGAAGCTTTCTTT. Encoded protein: CASSSIGLIEAFF.

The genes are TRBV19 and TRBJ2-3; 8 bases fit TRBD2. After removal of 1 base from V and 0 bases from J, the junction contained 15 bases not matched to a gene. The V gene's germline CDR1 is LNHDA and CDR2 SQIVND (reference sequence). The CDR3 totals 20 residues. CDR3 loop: CASSIGLAGSTLTSTDTQYF. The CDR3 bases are TGTGCCAGTAGTATAGGCCTAGCGGGTTCCACGCTTACTAGCACAGATACGCAGTATTTT.